This TCR beta chain was retrieved from a study of blood T cells in healthy people across ages. Each sample had at least 6 million PBMCs isolated. Regarding the study as a whole: In older individuals, TCR beta diversity per million T cells was lower, falling roughly linearly with age. Higher diversity and more naive CD4+ cells were features of long-lived donors, compared to aged donors.

The second PCR ran about 6 to 12 cycles with a sample-barcoded 5' primer and J-beta primers. At least 2.5 million CDR3-containing paired-end reads were obtained per sample. MiXCR was run by TCRdb on the 5' RACE reads, yielding one entry per CDR3 protein. The table records 550,000 to 750,000 distinct CDR3 sequences, around 20% of them present only once. About this clonotype itself: Its specificity is unknown.

CDR3 length: 16 residues. Germline CDR1 is SGHTA and CDR2 is FQGNSA. V was clipped by 1 base and J by 5 bases; unmatched bases: 7. The V call is TRBV7-2, the J call TRBJ2-3; 9 positions match TRBD2. This sequence was found in a man between 65 and 80 years old in good health. Input material: blood. The CDR3 coding sequence is TGTGCCAGCAGCTTAGATAGCGGGAGCCGGGGAGATACGCAGTATTTT. It translates to CASSLDSGSRGDTQYF.